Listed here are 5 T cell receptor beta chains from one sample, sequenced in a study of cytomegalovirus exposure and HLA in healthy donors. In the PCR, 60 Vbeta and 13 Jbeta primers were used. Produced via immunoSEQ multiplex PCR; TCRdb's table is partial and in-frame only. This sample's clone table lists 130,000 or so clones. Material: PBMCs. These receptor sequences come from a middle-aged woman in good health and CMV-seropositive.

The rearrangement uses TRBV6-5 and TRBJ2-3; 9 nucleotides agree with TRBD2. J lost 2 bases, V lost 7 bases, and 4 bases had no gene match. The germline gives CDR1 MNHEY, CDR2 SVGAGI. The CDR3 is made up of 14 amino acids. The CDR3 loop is CASTKRGDTDTQYF. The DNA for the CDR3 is TGTGCCAGCACAAAGCGGGGGGACACAGATACGCAGTATTTT.

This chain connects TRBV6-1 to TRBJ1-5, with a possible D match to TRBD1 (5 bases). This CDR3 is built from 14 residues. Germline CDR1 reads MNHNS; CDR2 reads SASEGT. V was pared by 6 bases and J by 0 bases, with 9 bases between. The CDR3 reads CASRGGASNQPQHF. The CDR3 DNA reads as TGTGCCAGCAGAGGTGGGGCTAGCAATCAGCCCCAGCATTTT.

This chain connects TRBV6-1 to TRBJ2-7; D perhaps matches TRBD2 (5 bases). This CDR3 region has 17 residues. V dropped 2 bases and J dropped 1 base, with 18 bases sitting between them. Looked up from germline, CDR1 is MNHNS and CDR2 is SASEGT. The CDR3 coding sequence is TGTGCCAGCAGTGAATTGATGAGGGCAGGCAATTCCTACGAGCAGTACTTC. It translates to CASSELMRAGNSYEQYF.

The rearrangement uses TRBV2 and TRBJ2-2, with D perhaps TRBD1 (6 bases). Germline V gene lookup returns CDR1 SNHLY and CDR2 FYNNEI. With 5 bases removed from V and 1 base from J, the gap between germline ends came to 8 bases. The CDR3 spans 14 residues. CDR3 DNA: TGTGCCAGCAGTTCAGGGGTGAACACCGGGGAGCTGTTTTTT. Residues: CASSSGVNTGELFF.

The CDR3 loop reads CASSLLLAQRNEQFF. The CDR3 DNA follows: TGTGCCAGCAGCTTGTTACTAGCGCAGAGGAATGAGCAGTTCTTC. This chain uses TRBV5-4 with TRBJ2-1; 7 bases are shared with TRBD2. The CDR3 loop spans 15 amino acids. Per the germline V gene, CDR1 is SGHNT and CDR2 is YYREEE (reference sequence). The trim removed 1 base at V and 7 bases at J, leaving 8 bases unmatched.